Below, 8 T cell receptor beta chains from the same sample are listed, as sequenced in a study of T cells after yellow fever vaccination (dated by TCRdb to about 2019). This specimen's treatment or condition label, interpreted: live attenuated yellow fever vaccine strain. Library generation was performed with 5' RACE. TCRdb shows the sequencer as Illumina NovaSeq 6000. TCRdb's own reprocessing of the public reads used fastp at Q25 and MiXCR and kept productive beta chains. A single entry per CDR3 protein holds the most common genes and DNA from its merged rows. This sample holds approximately 300,000 distinct CDR3 sequences; about 10% were observed only once. The biggest ten clones account for less than 3.5% of the sample. The sequencing here drew on CD4+ T cells sorted from PBMCs, taken 45 days after the yellow fever booster vaccination. All receptors come from a man between 18 and 35 years old who received the YFV17D yellow fever vaccine.

V and J are TRBV12-5 and TRBJ2-3; 9 bases match TRBD1. The trim removed 8 bases at V and 0 bases at J, leaving 3 bases unmatched. In germline, CDR1 is LGHNT, CDR2 FRNRAP. The CDR3 extends over 14 amino acids. CDR3 loop: CASKQGASTDTQYF. For the CDR3, the DNA is TGTGCTAGTAAACAGGGGGCAAGCACAGATACGCAGTATTTT.

V gene TRBV24-1 combines with J gene TRBJ2-7, with 7 bases that match TRBD1. Trimming removed 6 bases from V and 6 bases from J; junction bases left unmatched: 19. The CDR3 covers 17 residues. Germline V gives CDR1 KGHDR, CDR2 SFDVKD. In nucleotides, the CDR3 is TGTGCCACCAGTCGCTCGGGTAGGGGACAGACTAATCGCGAGCAGTACTTC. Amino acids: CATSRSGRGQTNREQYF.

In its sample, this clonotype was seen a few times. The gene calls are TRBV6-2 or TRBV6-3 and TRBJ2-5; 7 nucleotides match TRBD2. The J segment lost 4 bases and the V segment lost 5 bases, leaving 7 bases of the junction unmatched. CDR3 length: 14 residues. CDR1 MNHEY and CDR2 SVGEGT come from the germline V gene. The CDR3 nucleotides are TGTGCCAGCAGTGAGCGGGGTGGCGGAGAGACCCAGTACTTC. It codes for CASSERGGGETQYF.

CDR3 coding DNA: TGTGCCAGCAGCTTAGCGCAGGGGAGCAACACTGAAGCTTTCTTT. It encodes CASSLAQGSNTEAFF. The J gene is TRBJ1-1, the V gene TRBV7-9; possibly TRBD1 for D (6 bases). This CDR3 has 15 amino acids. The germline V gene has CDR1 SEHNR and CDR2 FQNEAQ (reference sequence). Trimming shortened V by 0 bases and J by 2 bases, and 10 bases separated the two germline ends. The full variable domain, rest sourced from reference TRBV7-9 and TRBJ1-1, is DTGVSQNPRHKITKRGQNVTFRCDPISEHNRLYWYRQTLGQGPEFLTYFQNEAQLEKSRLLSDRFSAERPKGSFSTLEIQRTEQGDSAMYLCASSLAQGSNTEAFFGQGTRLTVV.

This clonotype was detected many times. This chain connects TRBV5-6 to TRBJ1-6; D not certain. This CDR3 is built from 13 residues. The V end was cut by 3 bases, the J end by 4 bases, with 5 bases between. Germline CDR1 is SGHDT and CDR2 is YYEEEE. CDR3 in DNA: TGTGCCAGCAGCTCGCCTTATAATTCACCCCTCCACTTT. This sequence encodes CASSSPYNSPLHF.

The chain joins TRBV7-8 to TRBJ2-2; D uncertain. The germline V gene encodes CDR1 SGHVS and CDR2 FQNEAQ. Trimming took 5 bases from V and 7 from J, leaving 2 bases between them. The CDR3 is 10 residues long. CDR3 sequence reads: CASSLGELFF. CDR3 DNA sequence: TGTGCCAGCAGCCTCGGGGAGCTGTTTTTT. Full variable domain (missing parts from reference TRBV7-8 and TRBJ2-2): GAGVSQSPRYKVAKRGQDVALRCDPISGHVSLFWYQQALGQGPEFLTYFQNEAQLDKSGLPSDRFFAERPEGSVSTLKIQRTQQEDSAVYLCASSLGELFFGEGSRLTVL.

This clonotype occurred a few times. This chain joins TRBV5-4 and TRBJ1-1; D remains ambiguous. Germline V gives CDR1 SGHNT, CDR2 YYREEE (reference sequence). The CDR3 extends over 14 amino acids. V was clipped by 5 bases and J by 0 bases, with 11 bases between them. Written as DNA, the CDR3 is TGTGCCAGCAGTAGAGGGCGGGTGAACACTGAAGCTTTCTTT. It is translated as CASSRGRVNTEAFF.

J is TRBJ1-5 and V is TRBV7-9, with D uncertain. V was pared by 5 bases and J by 5 bases, with 7 bases between. The CDR3 length is 12 residues. CDR1 SEHNR and CDR2 FQNEAQ come from the germline V gene (reference sequence). DNA for the CDR3: TGTGCCAGCAGCCCGAAAGATCAGCCCCAGCATTTT. This sequence encodes CASSPKDQPQHF.